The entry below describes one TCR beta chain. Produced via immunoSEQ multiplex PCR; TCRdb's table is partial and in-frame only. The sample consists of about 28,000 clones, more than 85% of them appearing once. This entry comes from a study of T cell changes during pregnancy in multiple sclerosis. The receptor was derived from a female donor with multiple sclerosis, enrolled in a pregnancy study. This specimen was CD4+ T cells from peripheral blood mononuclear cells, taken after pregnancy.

CDR3 nucleotide sequence: TGCGCCAGCAGCCCCACAGCCAATACGCAGTATTTT. Translated: CASSPTANTQYF. The rearrangement links TRBV5-1 to TRBJ2-3; D remains ambiguous. V shed 4 bases and J shed 7 bases, with 10 bases lying between them. This CDR3 region has 12 residues. The germline gives CDR1 SGHRS, CDR2 YFSETQ.